The sequence of this TCR beta chain was determined in a study of blood T cell repertoires in COVID-19. For the study at large: Spain, Italy and the United States supplied samples that represented acute and convalescent COVID-19. The analysed material was cDNA or gDNA that came from T cells, B-cell-depleted T cells, or PBMCs.

Per the study methods: Reference gene primer amplification gave estimated nucleated cell counts. Clones were read by immunoSEQ multiplex PCR, and TCRdb kept only the in-frame ones, dropping some. That table is the source of V, J and clone size, and D and trimming were worked out from the DNA. The table shows 250,000 to 350,000 clones, with around 85% occurring only once. V lost 5 bases and J 5 bases, leaving 10 bases between the germline ends. Germline CDR1 reads DFQATT; CDR2 reads SNEGSKA (reference sequence). The CDR3 extends over 11 amino acids. The specimen was peripheral blood. V usage is TRBV20-1 and J usage is TRBJ2-7; possible D gene TRBD1, 7 bases. The receptor comes from a woman between 45 and 60 years old with active or convalescent COVID-19. In nucleotides, the CDR3 is TGCAGTGCTCCCAGGGGGGACGAGCAGTACTTC. This codes for CSAPRGDEQYF.